One and the same sample provided the 24 T cell receptor beta chains below, sequenced in a study of blood T cell repertoires in COVID-19. The table came from immunoSEQ multiplex PCR; TCRdb's copy has only in-frame clones and leaves some out. The sample consists of 25,000 to 30,000 clones, less than 90% of them appearing once. Specimen: peripheral blood. These TCRs come from a man aged 80 or over with active COVID-19.

The chain uses TRBV19 and TRBJ1-2; a possible D gene is TRBD1 (5 bases). The germline gives CDR1 LNHDA, CDR2 SQIVND (reference sequence). The CDR3 is 16 residues long. Trimming removed 2 bases at V and 1 base at J, with 14 bases between. In DNA form, the CDR3 reads TGTGCCAGTAGTATATTTCCAGGGAGGGTTAACTATGGCTACACCTTC. Protein: CASSIFPGRVNYGYTF.

The chain recombines TRBV5-1 with TRBJ2-2; 9 nucleotides line up with TRBD1. V dropped 4 bases and J dropped 4; count of bases not matched to a gene: 2. The CDR3 loop spans 14 amino acids. Germline values: CDR1 SGHRS, CDR2 YFSETQ. In DNA, the CDR3 is TGCGCCAGCAGCCGGGGACAGGGCACCGGGGAGCTGTTTTTT. It specifies CASSRGQGTGELFF. The whole variable domain, filled in from reference TRBV5-1 and TRBJ2-2, reads KAGVTQTPRYLIKTRGQQVTLSCSPISGHRSVSWYQQTPGQGLQFLFEYFSETQRNKGNFPGRFSGRQFSNSRSEMNVSTLELGDSALYLCASSRGQGTGELFFGEGSRLTVL.

This clone appeared a few times. The chain carries TRBV5-6 and TRBJ2-6; no clear D gene. Trimming removed 6 bases from V and 0 bases from J, with 13 bases in between. The V gene's germline CDR1 is SGHDT and CDR2 YYEEEE. The CDR3 totals 16 residues. The CDR3 here is CASTRIHTSGANVLTF. The CDR3, as DNA: TGTGCCAGCACCAGGATACATACCTCTGGGGCCAACGTCCTGACTTTC.

This clone was detected only a few times. This rearrangement joins TRBV19 to TRBJ2-2; 9 nucleotides match TRBD1. The CDR3 loop spans 16 amino acids. Trimming removed 4 bases from V and 1 base from J; junction bases left unmatched: 4. In germline, CDR1 is LNHDA, CDR2 SQIVND (reference sequence). CDR3 in amino acids: CASSNPGQGNTGELFF. As DNA, the CDR3 is TGTGCCAGTAGTAACCCGGGACAGGGGAACACCGGGGAGCTGTTTTTT.

The rearrangement uses TRBV28 and TRBJ1-1; 9 nucleotides align to TRBD1. Germline V gene data show CDR1 as MDHEN and CDR2 as SYDVKM. The J segment lost 0 bases and the V segment lost 6 bases, leaving 5 bases of the junction unmatched. This CDR3 region has 15 residues. CDR3 sequence: CASRLQGALNTEAFF. CDR3 bases: TGTGCCAGCAGACTACAGGGGGCACTGAACACTGAAGCTTTCTTT.

This clone was detected only once. The CDR3 reads CSANAGHEQYF. The CDR3 coding sequence is TGCAGTGCTAATGCGGGCCACGAGCAGTACTTC. This sequence joins TRBV20-1 and TRBJ2-7, with D perhaps TRBD2 (5 bases). Trimming cost V 4 bases and J 5 bases, with 9 bases left between them. The CDR3 sequence is 11 residues long. Germline loops: CDR1 DFQATT, CDR2 SNEGSKA (reference sequence).

CDR3 DNA: TGTGCCAGCAGCTTAGAGGGCGGGTTATCTAGGACTGAAGCTTTCTTT. Its translation is CASSLEGGLSRTEAFF. The rearrangement uses TRBV11-2 and TRBJ1-1; D is unclear. Looked up from germline, CDR1 is SGHAT and CDR2 is FQNNGV. CDR3 length: 16 amino acids. The V gene lost 0 bases and the J gene lost 5 bases, with 16 bases spanning the gap.

This clone was recorded a few times. V usage is TRBV4-1 and J usage is TRBJ1-1; no reliable D call. The CDR3 consists of 16 residues. Between the trimmed V and J ends, which lost 0 bases and 2 bases, there was a span of 13 bases. Germline loops: CDR1 MGHRA, CDR2 YSYEKL. CDR3 protein: CASSQESLTENTEAFF. CDR3 nucleotides: TGCGCCAGCAGCCAAGAAAGTCTGACTGAAAACACTGAAGCTTTCTTT.

V gene TRBV18 combines with J gene TRBJ2-7; the D is unclear. CDR3 length: 12 residues. V lost 3 bases, J lost 5 bases, and 8 bases lay in between. Germline V gives CDR1 KGHSH, CDR2 LQKENI. Written as DNA, the CDR3 is TGTGCCAGCTCACCTGAAAGCCACGAGCAGTACTTC. The encoded protein is CASSPESHEQYF.

The J gene is TRBJ2-1, the V gene TRBV19; 7 bases map to TRBD1. CDR3 size: 13 residues. Germline V lookup: CDR1 LNHDA, CDR2 SQIVND (reference sequence). After removal of 6 bases from V and 5 bases from J, the junction contained 4 bases not matched to a gene. This chain's CDR3 is CASSHGTDNEQFF. CDR3 nucleotide sequence: TGTGCCAGTAGCCACGGGACAGACAATGAGCAGTTCTTC.

V gene TRBV19 combines with J gene TRBJ2-3, with D tentatively TRBD1 (6 bases). Trimming left V 4 bases short and J 0 bases short, with 14 bases between. The CDR3 sequence is 16 residues long. Germline loops: CDR1 LNHDA, CDR2 SQIVND (reference sequence). This CDR3 is CASSRWTVPSTDTQYF. CDR3 nucleotides: TGTGCCAGTAGTAGATGGACAGTACCTAGCACAGATACGCAGTATTTT.

The chain carries TRBV5-6 and TRBJ2-5; D gene unclear. This CDR3 spans 11 amino acids. Looked up from germline, CDR1 is SGHDT and CDR2 is YYEEEE. With 3 bases removed from V and 2 bases from J, the gap between germline ends came to 2 bases. CDR3 nucleotide sequence: TGTGCCAGCAGCTCTCAAGAGACCCAGTACTTC. Translation: CASSSQETQYF.

V gene TRBV7-9 combines with J gene TRBJ1-1; D ambiguous. The CDR3 totals 14 residues. The V end lost 4 bases, the J end lost 5 bases, and 14 bases lay between the germline ends. The germline V gene encodes CDR1 SEHNR and CDR2 FQNEAQ (reference sequence). CDR3 amino acids: CASSSRIGTTEAFF. The CDR3 bases are TGTGCCAGCAGCTCCAGGATAGGAACAACTGAAGCTTTCTTT.

This sequence joins TRBV27 and TRBJ1-2; D not resolved. The CDR3 loop spans 15 amino acids. Per the germline V gene, CDR1 is MNHEY and CDR2 is SMNVEV (reference sequence). The germline V and J ends were trimmed by 0 bases and 0 bases, with 8 bases remaining between them. CDR3 protein: CASSLSTTANYGYTF. The DNA of the CDR3 is TGTGCCAGCAGTTTATCGACAACAGCTAACTATGGCTACACCTTC.

The rearrangement uses TRBV5-1 and TRBJ2-5; 7 nucleotides agree with TRBD2. Unmatched junction bases numbered 4, after V lost 0 bases and J lost 2 bases. CDR3 length: 15 amino acids. Germline CDR1 is SGHRS and CDR2 is YFSETQ. CDR3 amino acids: CASSLVLAAQETQYF. The CDR3, as DNA: TGCGCCAGCAGCTTGGTCCTAGCGGCACAAGAGACCCAGTACTTC.

This sequence joins TRBV3-1 (or the pseudogene TRBV3-2) and TRBJ1-6; TRBD1 might be the D (5 bases). Germline CDR1 LGHDT, CDR2 YNNKEL (reference sequence). The CDR3 extends over 16 amino acids. The V gene lost 6 bases and the J gene lost 6 bases, with 18 bases spanning the gap. The CDR3 protein is CASRLIQRGPNSPLHF. The CDR3 DNA is TGTGCCAGCAGGCTGATCCAGCGGGGACCTAATTCACCCCTCCACTTT.

The chain combines TRBV5-1 with TRBJ2-2; 7 positions match TRBD2. The CDR3 runs to 14 residues. Germline loops: CDR1 SGHRS, CDR2 YFSETQ. V gave up 3 bases and J gave up 5 bases; unmatched junction bases: 4. DNA for the CDR3: TGCGCCAGCAGCTACGATAGCGGGACCGGGGAGCTGTTTTTT. It translates to CASSYDSGTGELFF.

The chain combines TRBV7-6 with TRBJ1-1; D uncertain. The germline V and J ends were trimmed by 4 bases and 1 base, with 13 bases remaining between them. Germline loops: CDR1 SGHVS, CDR2 FNYEAQ. The CDR3 totals 15 residues. The CDR3 here is CASSSGRGWNTEAFF. Here the CDR3 DNA reads TGTGCCAGCAGCTCCGGCCGCGGATGGAACACTGAAGCTTTCTTT.

This chain links TRBV7-9 with TRBJ2-2, with TRBD1 matching over 7 bases. V shed 0 bases and J 0 bases; nucleotides not matched to a gene: 4. This CDR3 comprises 17 residues. Germline CDR1 SEHNR, CDR2 FQNEAQ (reference sequence). The CDR3 nucleotides are TGTGCCAGCAGCTTAGCTTTGGGGACAGCGAACACCGGGGAGCTGTTTTTT. Protein: CASSLALGTANTGELFF.

The V gene is TRBV7-2, the J gene TRBJ2-5, with 7 bases matching TRBD1. J was trimmed by 2 bases and V by 5 bases; bases with no gene match: 2. Germline V lookup: CDR1 SGHTA, CDR2 FQGNSA. The CDR3 has 13 residues. The CDR3: CASSRGQQETQYF. The CDR3 nucleotides read TGTGCCAGCAGCCGGGGACAGCAAGAGACCCAGTACTTC.

This chain joins TRBV7-9 and TRBJ2-5; 12 nucleotides align to TRBD1. Germline CDR1 SEHNR, CDR2 FQNEAQ (reference sequence). V shed 5 bases, J shed 5 bases, and the junction held 6 bases outside the gene matches. CDR3 length: 15 amino acids. The CDR3 is CASSNRDRGPETQYF. The DNA of the CDR3 is TGTGCCAGCAGCAACCGGGACAGGGGGCCGGAGACCCAGTACTTC.

The chain has TRBV7-6 and TRBJ2-5, with TRBD2 identical over 8 bases. Germline values: CDR1 SGHVS, CDR2 FNYEAQ. Losses at the gene ends were 4 bases for V and 5 bases for J; bases not matched to a gene: 6. The CDR3 extends over 14 amino acids. CDR3 residues: CASSSGLGGETQYF. Here the CDR3 DNA reads TGTGCCAGCAGCTCGGGACTAGGGGGGGAGACCCAGTACTTC.

The chain combines TRBV6-1 with TRBJ2-2; D remains ambiguous. The CDR3 spans 15 residues. Per the germline V gene, CDR1 is MNHNS and CDR2 is SASEGT. V lost 0 bases and J lost 5, with 10 bases in between. This chain's CDR3 is CASSEAPPGTGELFF. CDR3 DNA: TGTGCCAGCAGTGAAGCGCCCCCCGGGACCGGGGAGCTGTTTTTT.

CDR3 in DNA: TGCGCCAGCAGCATTCGGACTAGCTGGAGTGGGACAGATACGCAGTATTTT. Protein: CASSIRTSWSGTDTQYF. This chain uses TRBV5-1 with TRBJ2-3, with 8 bases lining up with TRBD2. Germline V gives CDR1 SGHRS, CDR2 YFSETQ. With 4 bases clipped from V and 3 bases from J, the junction kept 13 bases outside the gene matches. This CDR3 is built from 17 residues.